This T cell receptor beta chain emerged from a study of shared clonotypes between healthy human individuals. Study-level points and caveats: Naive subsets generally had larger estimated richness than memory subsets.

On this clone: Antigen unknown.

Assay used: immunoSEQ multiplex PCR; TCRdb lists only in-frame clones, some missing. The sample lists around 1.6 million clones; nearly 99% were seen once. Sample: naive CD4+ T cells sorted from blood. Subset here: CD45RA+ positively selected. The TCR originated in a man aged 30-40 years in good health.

The CDR3 protein is CASSDPGGELFF. In DNA, the CDR3 is TGCGCCAGCAGTGACCCCGGGGGGGAGCTGTTTTTT. The V call is TRBV10-1, the J call TRBJ2-2; D remains unclear. V lost 3 bases, J lost 8 bases, and 7 bases lay in between. This CDR3 region has 12 residues. The germline CDR1 and CDR2 sequences are WNHNN and SYGVQD (reference sequence).